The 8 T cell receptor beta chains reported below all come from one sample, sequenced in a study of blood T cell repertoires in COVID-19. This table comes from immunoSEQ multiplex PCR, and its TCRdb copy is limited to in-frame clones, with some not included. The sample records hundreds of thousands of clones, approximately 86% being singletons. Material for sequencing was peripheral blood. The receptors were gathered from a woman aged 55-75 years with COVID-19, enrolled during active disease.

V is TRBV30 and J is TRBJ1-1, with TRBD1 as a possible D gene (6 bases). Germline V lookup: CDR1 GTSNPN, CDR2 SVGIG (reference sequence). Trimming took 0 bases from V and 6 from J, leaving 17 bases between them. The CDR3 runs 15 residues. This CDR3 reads CAWSVRKQGWPEAFF. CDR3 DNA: TGTGCCTGGAGTGTAAGGAAACAGGGTTGGCCTGAAGCTTTCTTT.

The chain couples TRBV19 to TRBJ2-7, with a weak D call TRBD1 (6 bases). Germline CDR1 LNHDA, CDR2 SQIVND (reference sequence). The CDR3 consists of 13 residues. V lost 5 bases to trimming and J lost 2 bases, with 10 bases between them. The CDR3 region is CASSLDSTYEQYF. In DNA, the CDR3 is TGTGCCAGTAGTTTGGACAGTACCTACGAGCAGTACTTC.

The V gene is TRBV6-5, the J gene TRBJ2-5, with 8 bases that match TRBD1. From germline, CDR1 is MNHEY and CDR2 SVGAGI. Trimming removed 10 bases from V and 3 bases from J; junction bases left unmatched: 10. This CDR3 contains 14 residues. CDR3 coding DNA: TGTGCCACCAGAAAACAGGGGGTTAAAGAGACCCAGTACTTC. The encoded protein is CATRKQGVKETQYF.

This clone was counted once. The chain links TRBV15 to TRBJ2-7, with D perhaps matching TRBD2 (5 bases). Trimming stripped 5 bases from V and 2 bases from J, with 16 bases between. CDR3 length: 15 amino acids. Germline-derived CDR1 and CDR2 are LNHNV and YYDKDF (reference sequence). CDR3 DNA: TGTGCCACCAGCCGATCAAAGGACGGGGCCTACGAGCAGTACTTC. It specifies CATSRSKDGAYEQYF. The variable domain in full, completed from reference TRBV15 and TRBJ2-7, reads DAMVIQNPRYQVTQFGKPVTLSCSQTLNHNVMYWYQQKSSQAPKLLFHYYDKDFNNEADTPDNFQSRRPNTSFCFLDIRSPGLGDTAMYLCATSRSKDGAYEQYFGPGTRLTVT.

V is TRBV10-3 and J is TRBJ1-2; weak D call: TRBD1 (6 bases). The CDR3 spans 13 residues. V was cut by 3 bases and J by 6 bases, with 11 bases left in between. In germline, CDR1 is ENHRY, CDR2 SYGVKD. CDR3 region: CAISDPQGDGYTF. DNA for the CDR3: TGTGCCATCAGTGATCCACAGGGCGATGGCTACACCTTC.

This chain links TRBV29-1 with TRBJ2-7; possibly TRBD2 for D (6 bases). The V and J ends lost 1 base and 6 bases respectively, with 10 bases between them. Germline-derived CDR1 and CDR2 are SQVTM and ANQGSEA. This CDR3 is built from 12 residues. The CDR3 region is CSVEGGEAEQYF. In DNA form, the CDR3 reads TGCAGCGTTGAAGGGGGGGAGGCCGAGCAGTACTTC.

CDR3 DNA: TGTGCCAGCAGAACCTATCGGGACAGCAGATTCCCCAGTGGTTCACCCCTCCACTTT. Amino acid sequence: CASRTYRDSRFPSGSPLHF. This sequence joins TRBV27 and TRBJ1-6, with 7 bases matching TRBD1. With 6 bases clipped from V and 9 bases from J, the junction kept 23 bases outside the gene matches. CDR3 length equals 19 residues. Germline loops: CDR1 MNHEY, CDR2 SMNVEV (reference sequence).

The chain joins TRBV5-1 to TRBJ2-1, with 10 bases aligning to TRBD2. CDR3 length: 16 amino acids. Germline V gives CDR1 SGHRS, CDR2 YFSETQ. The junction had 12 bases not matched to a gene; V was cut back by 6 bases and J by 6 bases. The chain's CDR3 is CASTPGLAAALNEQFF. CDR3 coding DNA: TGCGCCAGCACTCCTGGACTAGCGGCGGCACTCAATGAGCAGTTCTTC.